This T cell receptor beta chain was captured by sequencing in a study of blood T cell repertoires in COVID-19. Study summary: Acute and convalescent COVID-19 samples came from the United States, Italy and Spain.

The repertoire was sequenced with immunoSEQ multiplex PCR; TCRdb's copy has only in-frame clones and lacks some. Among some 62,000 clones listed, about three quarters were seen once. V lost 3 bases and J lost 4, with 9 bases in between. Germline CDR1 is MNHEY and CDR2 is SMNVEV (reference sequence). The CDR3 is 13 amino acids. The source is a human donor in a cohort sampled during active COVID-19. Sequenced: peripheral blood. The chain joins TRBV27 to TRBJ2-5; D gene unclear. CDR3 sequence: CASSFLPRETQYF. In DNA form, the CDR3 reads TGTGCCAGCAGTTTTCTTCCTCGAGAGACCCAGTACTTC.